This is a list of T cell receptor beta chains from one sample in a study of T-cell reconstitution after alpha-beta-depleted transplantation in children. TCRdb redid the calling of the PCR reads with MiXCR, one entry per CDR3 protein. The sample lists some 460,000 distinct CDR3 sequences, about 16% occurring once. The sample here was PBMCs, mostly from graft donor cells, taken 360 days after TCRalphabeta/CD19-depleted stem cell transplant. The receptor source for this set is a boy younger than two who had a stem cell transplant for Wiskott-Aldrich syndrome, so the T cells may come from the graft donor. The CDR3 runs from the conserved cysteine through the conserved F or W. Fields, in order: D gene, J gene, clone size, V gene, CDR3 length, CDR3 protein, CDR3 DNA. The D gene is left open where the match is weak. Rows give clone size only sometimes, using once, few, many, or a class for an expanded clone.

.,TRBJ2-1,.,TRBV24-1,13,CATSKTGYNEQFF,TGTGCCACCAGTAAGACTGGTTACAATGAGCAGTTCTTC
.,TRBJ2-2,.,TRBV15,15,CATSRELRDTGELFF,TGTGCCACCAGCAGAGAGTTGCGGGACACCGGGGAGCTGTTTTTT
.,TRBJ1-5,few,TRBV5-5,13,CASSFWRDQPQHF,TGTGCCAGCAGCTTCTGGCGGGATCAGCCCCAGCATTTT
.,TRBJ2-1,many,TRBV25-1,13,CASANGQDNEQFF,TGTGCCAGCGCAAACGGTCAGGACAATGAGCAGTTCTTC
.,TRBJ1-1,.,TRBV4-3,13,CASSQRVNTEAFF,TGCGCCAGCAGCCAGAGGGTGAACACTGAAGCTTTCTTT
TRBD2,TRBJ2-1,.,TRBV4-1,15,CASSLSGTTYNEQFF,TGCGCCAGCAGCCTATCCGGGACTACCTACAATGAGCAGTTCTTC
TRBD1,TRBJ1-5,.,TRBV6-1,16,CASSGKDRYSNQPQHF,TGTGCCAGCAGTGGCAAGGACAGGTATAGCAATCAGCCCCAGCATTTT
.,TRBJ1-6,.,TRBV20-1,13,CSARRPLRSPLHF,TGCAGTGCTAGGCGTCCCTTAAGGTCACCCCTCCACTTT
TRBD2,TRBJ2-2,.,TRBV5-1,17,CASSAGLAGKNTGELFF,TGCGCCAGCAGCGCCGGACTAGCGGGAAAGAACACCGGGGAGCTGTTTTTT
.,TRBJ1-1,.,TRBV5-1,14,CASSLARRNTEAFF,TGCGCCAGCAGCTTGGCTCGCCGAAACACTGAAGCTTTCTTT
TRBD2,TRBJ2-2,few,TRBV5-1,17,CASSLVSSGRAPGELFF,TGCGCCAGCAGCTTGGTTTCTAGCGGGAGGGCCCCCGGGGAGCTGTTTTTT
.,TRBJ1-5,.,TRBV24-1,14,CATSRGGSNQPQHF,TGTGCCACCAGTCGAGGAGGTAGCAATCAGCCCCAGCATTTT
.,TRBJ2-3,few,TRBV7-9,15,CASSLAGPATDTQYF,TGTGCCAGCAGCTTAGCCGGGCCGGCCACAGATACGCAGTATTTT
TRBD1,TRBJ1-4,few,TRBV5-1,14,CASSRSGTDEKLFF,TGCGCCAGCAGCAGATCCGGGACAGATGAAAAACTGTTTTTT
.,TRBJ2-6,few,TRBV6-5,15,CASSFSQSGANVLTF,TGTGCCAGCAGTTTTTCGCAGTCTGGGGCCAACGTCCTGACTTTC
TRBD1,TRBJ1-4,.,TRBV11-2,14,CASSPDRGAEKLFF,TGTGCCAGCAGCCCGGACAGGGGTGCGGAAAAACTGTTTTTT
.,TRBJ2-1,.,TRBV11-2,18,CASSPRRTEKHSYNEQFF,TGTGCCAGCAGCCCGAGGAGGACAGAAAAACACTCCTACAATGAGCAGTTCTTC
TRBD1,TRBJ2-7,.,TRBV29-1,12,CSVRDSLSEQYF,TGCAGCGTCAGGGACAGTCTTAGCGAGCAGTACTTC
.,TRBJ2-3,many,TRBV4-3,15,CASSQVSGGTDTQYF,TGCGCCAGCAGCCAAGTCAGCGGAGGCACAGATACGCAGTATTTT
TRBD1,TRBJ2-3,many,TRBV6-1,15,CASRRLGQGTDTQYF,TGTGCCAGCAGGCGATTGGGACAGGGAACAGATACGCAGTATTTT
.,TRBJ2-7,few,TRBV10-3,15,CAISLTGTLIYEQYF,TGTGCCATCAGTTTGACCGGGACGTTGATCTACGAGCAGTACTTC
TRBD1,TRBJ2-7,many,TRBV24-1,14,CATSDSGTGYEQYF,TGTGCCACCAGTGATTCCGGGACAGGCTACGAGCAGTACTTC
TRBD2,TRBJ2-1,few,TRBV7-9,17,CASSLRVGSGNTDEQFF,TGTGCCAGCAGCTTAAGGGTGGGTAGCGGGAACACAGATGAGCAGTTCTTC
TRBD1,TRBJ2-1,few,TRBV2,17,CASSGQGKNPTYNEQFF,TGTGCCAGCAGTGGACAGGGGAAGAATCCAACCTACAATGAGCAGTTCTTC
.,TRBJ2-1,.,TRBV3-1,16,CASSQEAGFRTNEQFF,TGTGCCAGCAGCCAAGAGGCGGGGTTTAGGACGAATGAGCAGTTCTTC
.,TRBJ1-2,.,TRBV20-1,12,CSARGGSSGYTF,TGCAGTGCCAGAGGAGGGAGTTCTGGCTACACCTTC
TRBD2,TRBJ2-7,.,TRBV30,13,CAWRSSGRYEQYF,TGTGCCTGGAGGTCTAGCGGGAGATACGAGCAGTACTTC
.,TRBJ2-7,.,TRBV4-1,13,CASSRTRAGEQYF,TGCGCCAGCAGCCGAACCAGGGCGGGAGAGCAGTACTTC
.,TRBJ2-2,.,TRBV7-7,13,CASSLHLTGELFF,TGTGCCAGCAGCTTACACCTCACCGGGGAGCTGTTTTTT
.,TRBJ2-5,few,TRBV6-5,14,CASTKGGGGETQYF,TGTGCCAGCACCAAAGGTGGGGGCGGGGAGACCCAGTACTTC
TRBD2,TRBJ2-7,few,TRBV5-1,16,CASSLALAGGFYEQYF,TGCGCCAGCAGCTTGGCGCTAGCGGGAGGATTCTACGAGCAGTACTTC
.,TRBJ1-3,many,TRBV9,14,CASSLGTVGNTIYF,TGTGCCAGCAGCCTGGGGACGGTTGGAAACACCATATATTTT
TRBD2,TRBJ2-3,.,TRBV12-3/TRBV12-4,17,CASSFTSGGPRTDTQYF,TGTGCCAGCAGTTTTACTAGCGGGGGGCCACGCACAGATACGCAGTATTTT
TRBD2,TRBJ2-2,.,TRBV12-3/TRBV12-4,16,CASSPLTSPNTGELFF,TGTGCCAGCAGTCCCCTGACTAGCCCGAACACCGGGGAGCTGTTTTTT
.,TRBJ2-5,.,TRBV12-3/TRBV12-4,14,CASSFPGRKETQYF,TGTGCCAGCAGTTTCCCGGGACGGAAAGAGACCCAGTACTTC
TRBD2,TRBJ2-1,.,TRBV7-6,16,CASSLSFATSDNEQFF,TGTGCCAGCAGCTTAAGCTTTGCGACTAGCGACAATGAGCAGTTCTTC
TRBD1,TRBJ2-7,.,TRBV4-1,15,CASSQDRTGAYEQYF,TGCGCCAGCAGCCAAGATCGGACAGGAGCCTACGAGCAGTACTTC
.,TRBJ2-7,few,TRBV11-2,12,CASSLDFTAQYF,TGTGCCAGCAGCTTAGATTTCACCGCGCAGTACTTC
.,TRBJ2-7,few,TRBV11-3,14,CASSLKLRPYEQYF,TGTGCCAGCAGCTTAAAGTTGCGTCCCTACGAGCAGTACTTC
.,TRBJ1-1,few,TRBV12-3/TRBV12-4,16,CASSLGHQGVNTEAFF,TGTGCCAGCAGTTTAGGCCATCAGGGAGTAAACACTGAAGCTTTCTTT
TRBD2,TRBJ2-1,few,TRBV7-9,16,CASSLARGGSYNEQFF,TGTGCCAGCAGCTTAGCGCGGGGGGGCTCCTACAATGAGCAGTTCTTC
.,TRBJ2-3,once,TRBV20-1,16,CSARVLTSASTDTQYF,TGCAGTGCTAGAGTTCTAACGTCCGCTAGCACAGATACGCAGTATTTT
TRBD1,TRBJ1-1,.,TRBV15,14,CATSRLQGDTEAFF,TGTGCCACCAGCAGACTTCAGGGGGACACTGAAGCTTTCTTT
TRBD2,TRBJ2-5,.,TRBV5-1,17,CASSRLAGGFIQETQYF,TGCGCCAGCAGTAGGCTAGCGGGAGGCTTTATACAAGAGACCCAGTACTTC
TRBD1,TRBJ2-7,few,TRBV12-3/TRBV12-4,16,CASSFGSRDRGNEQYF,TGTGCCAGCAGTTTCGGTTCCCGGGACAGGGGCAACGAGCAGTACTTC
.,TRBJ2-3,few,TRBV10-3,12,CAISDPKGTQYF,TGTGCCATCAGTGACCCGAAGGGTACGCAGTATTTT